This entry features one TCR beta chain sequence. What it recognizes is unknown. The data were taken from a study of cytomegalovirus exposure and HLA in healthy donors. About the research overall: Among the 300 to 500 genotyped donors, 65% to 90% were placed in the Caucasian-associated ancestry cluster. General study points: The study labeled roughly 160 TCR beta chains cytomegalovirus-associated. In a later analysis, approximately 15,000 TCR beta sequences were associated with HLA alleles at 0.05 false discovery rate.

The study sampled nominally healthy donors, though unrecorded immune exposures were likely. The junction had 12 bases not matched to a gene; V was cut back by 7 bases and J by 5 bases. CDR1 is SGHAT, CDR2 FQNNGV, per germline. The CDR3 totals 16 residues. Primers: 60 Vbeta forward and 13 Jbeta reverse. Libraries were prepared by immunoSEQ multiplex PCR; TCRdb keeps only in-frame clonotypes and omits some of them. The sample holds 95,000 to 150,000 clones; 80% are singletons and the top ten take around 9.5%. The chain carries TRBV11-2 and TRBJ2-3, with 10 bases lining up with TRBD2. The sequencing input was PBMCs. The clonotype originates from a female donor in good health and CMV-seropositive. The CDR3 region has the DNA TGTGCCAGCACCCGAGGAAGCGGGGGGGCCGGAGATACGCAGTATTTT. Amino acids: CASTRGSGGAGDTQYF.